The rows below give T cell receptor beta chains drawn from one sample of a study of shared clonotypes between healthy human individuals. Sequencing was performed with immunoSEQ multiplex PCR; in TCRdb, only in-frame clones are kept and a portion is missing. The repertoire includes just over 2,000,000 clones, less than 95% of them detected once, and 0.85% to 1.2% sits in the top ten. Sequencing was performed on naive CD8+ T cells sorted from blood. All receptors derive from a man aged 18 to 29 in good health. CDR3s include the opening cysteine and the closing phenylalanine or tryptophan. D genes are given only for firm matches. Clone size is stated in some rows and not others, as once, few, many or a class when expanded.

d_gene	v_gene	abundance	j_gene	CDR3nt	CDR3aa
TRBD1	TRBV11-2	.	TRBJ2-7	TGTGCCAGCAGCTTAGCGGGGACAGGGGGAACGGAGCAGTACTTC	CASSLAGTGGTEQYF
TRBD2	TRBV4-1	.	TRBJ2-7	TGCGCCAGCAGCATCCTAGCGGGATTGACTCACGAGCAGTACTTC	CASSILAGLTHEQYF
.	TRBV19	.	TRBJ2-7	TGTGCCAGTAGTACCCTTACAGGGTTGAGCGAGCAGTACTTC	CASSTLTGLSEQYF
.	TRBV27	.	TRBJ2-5	TGTGCCAGCAGTCACATACTACCCCAGGCCCAAGAGACCCAGTACTTC	CASSHILPQAQETQYF
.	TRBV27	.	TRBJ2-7	TGTGCCAGCAGTAATCAGGGTACCAACGAGCAGTACTTC	CASSNQGTNEQYF
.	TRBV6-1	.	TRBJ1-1	TGTGCCAGCAGTGAGATCGGACAGTTGAACACTGAAGCTTTCTTT	CASSEIGQLNTEAFF
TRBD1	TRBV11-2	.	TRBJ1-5	TGTGCCAGCAGCCTAGGGACAGCTAGCAATCAGCCCCAGCATTTT	CASSLGTASNQPQHF
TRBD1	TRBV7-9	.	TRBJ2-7	TGTGCCAGCAGCTCGGCTCCGGGACAGGGGCGAAGCGAGCAGTACTTC	CASSSAPGQGRSEQYF
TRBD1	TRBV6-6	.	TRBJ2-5	TGTGCCAGCAGTTACTCTTCCGGGACAGGGGAGACCCAGTACTTC	CASSYSSGTGETQYF
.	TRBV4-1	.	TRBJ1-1	TGCGCCAGCAGCCAAGTGGGGGAGGAAGCTTTCTTT	CASSQVGEEAFF
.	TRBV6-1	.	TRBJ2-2	TGTGCCAGCTCCGGGACCCCGAACACCGGGGAGCTGTTTTTT	CASSGTPNTGELFF
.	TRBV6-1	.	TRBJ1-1	TGTGCCAGCAGTGACCTCTTTCTTGGTGTCACCAACACTGAAGCTTTCTTT	CASSDLFLGVTNTEAFF
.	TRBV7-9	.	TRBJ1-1	TGTGCCAGCAGCACGGATGAGGCTGAAGCTTTCTTT	CASSTDEAEAFF
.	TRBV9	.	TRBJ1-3	TGTGCCAGCAGCCCACCCTTTGGGGTGGTTACTGGAAACACCATATATTTT	CASSPPFGVVTGNTIYF
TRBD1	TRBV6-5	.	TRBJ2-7	TGTGCCAGCAGTTCCACGACAGGGCTTGGCGAGCAGTACTTC	CASSSTTGLGEQYF
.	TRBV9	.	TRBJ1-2	TGTGCCAGCAGCGTAGGGAGGTTCCCAACTAACTATGGCTACACCTTC	CASSVGRFPTNYGYTF
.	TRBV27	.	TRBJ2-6	TGTGCCAGCAGTTTGGGGGTGGGGGGGGCCAACGTCCTGACTTTC	CASSLGVGGANVLTF
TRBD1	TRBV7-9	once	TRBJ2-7	TGTGCCAGCAGCTTAGGGTCGCCGGACAGGGGAGGCGAGCAGTACTTC	CASSLGSPDRGGEQYF
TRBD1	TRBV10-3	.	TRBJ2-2	TGTGCCATCAGGGACCCTAACAGGGGGGAACATACCGGGGAGCTGTTTTTT	CAIRDPNRGEHTGELFF
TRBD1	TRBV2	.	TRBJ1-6	TGTGCCAGCCATGGGGGTCCGAGACAGGGGGATAATTCACCCCTCCACTTT	CASHGGPRQGDNSPLHF
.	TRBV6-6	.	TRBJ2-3	TGTGCCAGCAGTTACTCGAGTACTGCAGATACGCAGTATTTT	CASSYSSTADTQYF
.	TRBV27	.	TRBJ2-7	TGTGCCAGCAGTTCTCTAGTGCCCGGGACCACCTACGAGCAGTACTTC	CASSSLVPGTTYEQYF
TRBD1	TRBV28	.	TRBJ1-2	TGTGCCAGCAGCTCAAGACAGGGGGCAAGTTGGAGCTATGGCTACACCTTC	CASSSRQGASWSYGYTF
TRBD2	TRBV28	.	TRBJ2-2	TGTGCCAGCAGTGCCGGGACTAGCGTTACCGGGGAGCTGTTTTTT	CASSAGTSVTGELFF
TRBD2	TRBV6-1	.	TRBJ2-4	TGTGCCAGCAGTGCGGGACTAGCGGGAGGACTAGCCAAAAACATTCAGTACTTC	CASSAGLAGGLAKNIQYF
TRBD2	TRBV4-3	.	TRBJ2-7	TGCGCCAGCAGCGCGGGACTAGCGGGAGTCTACGAGCAGTACTTC	CASSAGLAGVYEQYF
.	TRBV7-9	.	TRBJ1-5	TGTGCCAGCAGCTTGGGTGAAAGCAATCAGCCCCAGCATTTT	CASSLGESNQPQHF
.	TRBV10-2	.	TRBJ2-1	TGCGCCAGCAGGGAACAAGTTGGAGGTGAGCAGTTCTTC	CASREQVGGEQFF
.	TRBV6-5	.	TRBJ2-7	TGTGCCAGCGGGGACTCCCTTTTTTACGAGCAGTACTTC	CASGDSLFYEQYF
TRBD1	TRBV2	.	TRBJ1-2	TGTGCCAGCAGGGACACAGGGGATAACTATGGCTACACCTTC	CASRDTGDNYGYTF
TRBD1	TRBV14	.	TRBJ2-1	TGTGCCAGCAGCCAGGGGACAGCCGTTAGTAAGTTCTTC	CASSQGTAVSKFF
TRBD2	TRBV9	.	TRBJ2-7	TGTGCCAGCAGCGTAGGTAGCGGGAGCTCCTACGAGCAGTACTTC	CASSVGSGSSYEQYF
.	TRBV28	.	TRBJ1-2	TGTGCCAGCAGTCCTGACATTAACTATGGCTACACCTTC	CASSPDINYGYTF
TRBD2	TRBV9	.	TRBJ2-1	TGTGCCAGCAGCTCCCGGGGACTAGCGGGGGGGCCTAAAGGCAATGAGCAGTTCTTC	CASSSRGLAGGPKGNEQFF
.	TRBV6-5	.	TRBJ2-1	TGTGCCAGCAGTTACCCAGGTCAGGCGGGTGAGCAGTTCTTC	CASSYPGQAGEQFF
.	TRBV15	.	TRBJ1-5	TGTGCCACCAGCAGGTCCGCGGGGGCAAGCAATCAGCCCCAGCATTTT	CATSRSAGASNQPQHF
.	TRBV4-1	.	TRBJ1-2	TGCGCCAGCAGCCAAGATTCGAGCTGTTCCTTC	CASSQDSSCSF